One TCR beta chain is described in this entry. There are 15 residues in the CDR3. The V and J ends lost 5 bases and 3 bases, in that order; junction bases with no gene match: 8. Germline V gene data show CDR1 as SEHNR and CDR2 as FQNEAQ (reference sequence). In the original workflow: The assay estimated nucleated cells by amplifying reference gene primers. Sequencing was performed with immunoSEQ multiplex PCR; in TCRdb, only in-frame clones are kept and a portion is missing. V and J calls and clone size are copied from that table; D and trimming were computed from the DNA. The repertoire holds 180,000 or so clones, with approximately 88% as singletons. The sample belongs to a study of blood T cell repertoires in COVID-19. Study summary: Both acute and convalescent COVID-19 samples were obtained from the United States, Italy and Spain. PBMCs, B-cell-depleted T cells, or T cells were the source of the cDNA or gDNA that made up the material.

The source is a man in his forties with acute or convalescent COVID-19. What was sequenced was peripheral blood. The chain has TRBV7-9 and TRBJ1-1; 8 bases fit TRBD1. The DNA of the CDR3 is TGTGCCAGCAGCCCCTGGACAGGGTGGGACACTGAAGCTTTCTTT. Translated: CASSPWTGWDTEAFF.